This entry describes one TCR beta chain. Antigen specificity is unknown. The CDR3 runs 13 residues. Per the germline V gene, CDR1 is SGHTA and CDR2 is FQGNSA. V lost 0 bases and J 7 bases, leaving 7 bases between the germline ends. The sort gate was single viable CD3+CD4+CD8-CD45RO+ cells for memory CD4+ T cells. The sample is drawn from a study of memory CD4+ T cells and cytomegalovirus serostatus. In the study overall: Of the healthy Belgian adults, nine or ten were CMV seropositive and about 24 seronegative.

Study observations and caveats: Of under 200 reported CMV TCRbeta sequences, roughly 70 were found in memory CD4+ repertoires.

In the original analysis: After removing out-of-frame reads, 2 million to 2.5 million distinct TCRbeta sequences remained. Measured with immunoSEQ multiplex PCR; TCRdb has only the in-frame clones, and not every one. D and trimming come from the DNA, and the V and J calls and clone size come from that table. The sample lists about 54,000 clones; about three quarters were seen once. The receptor comes from an adult in good health and CMV-seropositive. Input material: memory CD4+ T cells from blood. This chain joins TRBV7-2 and TRBJ2-1; D is undetermined. The CDR3 spells CASSLAVENEQFF. Here the CDR3 DNA reads TGTGCCAGCAGCTTAGCTGTCGAGAATGAGCAGTTCTTC. The full variable domain, with the rest looked up from reference TRBV7-2 and TRBJ2-1, is GAGVSQSPSNKVTEKGKDVELRCDPISGHTALYWYRQSLGQGLEFLIYFQGNSAPDKSGLPSDRFSAERTGGSVSTLTIQRTQQEDSAVYLCASSLAVENEQFFGPGTRLTVL.